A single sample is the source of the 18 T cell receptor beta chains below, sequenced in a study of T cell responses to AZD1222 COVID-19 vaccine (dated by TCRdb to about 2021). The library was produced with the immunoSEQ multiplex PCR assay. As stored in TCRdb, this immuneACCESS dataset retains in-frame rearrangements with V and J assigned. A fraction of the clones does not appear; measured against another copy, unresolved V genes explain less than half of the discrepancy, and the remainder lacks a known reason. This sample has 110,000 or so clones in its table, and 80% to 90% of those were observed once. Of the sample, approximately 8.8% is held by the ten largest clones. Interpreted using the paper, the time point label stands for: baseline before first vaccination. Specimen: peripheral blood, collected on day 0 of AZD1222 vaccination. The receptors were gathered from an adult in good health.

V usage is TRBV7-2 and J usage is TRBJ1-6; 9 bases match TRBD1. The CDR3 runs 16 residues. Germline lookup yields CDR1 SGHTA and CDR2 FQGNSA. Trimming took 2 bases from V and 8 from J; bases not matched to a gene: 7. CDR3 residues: CASSLFLRTGDSPLHF. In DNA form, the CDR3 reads TGTGCCAGCAGCTTATTCCTTAGGACAGGGGATTCACCCCTCCACTTT.

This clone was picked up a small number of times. In DNA, the CDR3 is TGTGCCAGCAGCTTAGAAGGTAGCGAACAGTACGAGCAGTACTTC. Protein sequence: CASSLEGSEQYEQYF. The chain couples TRBV13 to TRBJ2-7; the D gene is possibly TRBD2 (5 bases). This CDR3 contains 15 residues. Germline V CDR1 and CDR2: PRHDT, FYEKMQ (reference sequence). Trimming shortened V by 1 base and J by 4 bases, and 14 bases separated the two germline ends. Variable domain in full (rest from reference TRBV13 and TRBJ2-7): AAGVIQSPRHLIKEKRETATLKCYPIPRHDTVYWYQQGPGQDPQFLISFYEKMQSDKGSIPDRFSAQQFSDYHSELNMSSLELGDSALYFCASSLEGSEQYEQYFGPGTRLTVT.

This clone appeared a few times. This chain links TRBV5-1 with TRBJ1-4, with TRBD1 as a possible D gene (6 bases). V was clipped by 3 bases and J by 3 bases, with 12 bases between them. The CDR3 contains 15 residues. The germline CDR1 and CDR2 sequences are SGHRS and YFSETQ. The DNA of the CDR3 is TGCGCCAGCAGCTCTACAGGGTTGTCTAATGAAAAACTGTTTTTT. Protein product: CASSSTGLSNEKLFF.

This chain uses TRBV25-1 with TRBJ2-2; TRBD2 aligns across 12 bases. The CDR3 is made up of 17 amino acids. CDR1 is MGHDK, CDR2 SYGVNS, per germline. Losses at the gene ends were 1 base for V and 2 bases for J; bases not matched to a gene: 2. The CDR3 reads CASSELGLAGNTGELFF. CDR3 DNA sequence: TGTGCCAGCAGTGAATTAGGACTAGCGGGAAACACCGGGGAGCTGTTTTTT.

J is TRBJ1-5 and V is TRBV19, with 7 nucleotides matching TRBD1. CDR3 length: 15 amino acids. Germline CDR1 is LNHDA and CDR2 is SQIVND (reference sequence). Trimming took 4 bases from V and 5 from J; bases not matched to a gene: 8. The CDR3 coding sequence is TGTGCCAGTAGTACACAACCACAGGGGTATCAGCCCCAGCATTTT. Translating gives CASSTQPQGYQPQHF. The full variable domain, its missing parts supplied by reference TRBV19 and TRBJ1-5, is DGGITQSPKYLFRKEGQNVTLSCEQNLNHDAMYWYRQDPGQGLRLIYYSQIVNDFQKGDIAEGYSVSREKKESFPLTVTSAQKNPTAFYLCASSTQPQGYQPQHFGDGTRLSIL.

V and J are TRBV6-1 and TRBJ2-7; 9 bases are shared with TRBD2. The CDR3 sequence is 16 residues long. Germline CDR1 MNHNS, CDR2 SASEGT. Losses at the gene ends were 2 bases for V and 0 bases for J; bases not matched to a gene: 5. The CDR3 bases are TGTGCCAGCAGTGAAAGGCCTAGCGGGACCTCCTACGAGCAGTACTTC. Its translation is CASSERPSGTSYEQYF.

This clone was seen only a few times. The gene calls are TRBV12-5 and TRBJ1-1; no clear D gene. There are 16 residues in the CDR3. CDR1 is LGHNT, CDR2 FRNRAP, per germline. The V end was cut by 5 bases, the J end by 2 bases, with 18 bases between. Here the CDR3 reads CASGAPGRSANTEAFF. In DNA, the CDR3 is TGTGCTAGTGGTGCCCCGGGGAGGTCGGCTAACACTGAAGCTTTCTTT.

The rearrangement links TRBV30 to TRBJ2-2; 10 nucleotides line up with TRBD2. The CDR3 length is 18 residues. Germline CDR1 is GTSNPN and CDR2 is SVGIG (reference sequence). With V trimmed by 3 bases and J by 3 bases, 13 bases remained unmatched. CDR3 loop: CAWSPWEAGGPYTGELFF. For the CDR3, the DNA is TGTGCCTGGAGCCCTTGGGAAGCGGGGGGGCCCTACACCGGGGAGCTGTTTTTT.

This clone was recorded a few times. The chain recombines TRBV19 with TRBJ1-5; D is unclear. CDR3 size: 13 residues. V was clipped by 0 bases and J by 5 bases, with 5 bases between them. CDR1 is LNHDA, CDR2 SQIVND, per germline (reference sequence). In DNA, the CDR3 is TGTGCCAGTAGTATAGATCGGGATCAGCCCCAGCATTTT. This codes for CASSIDRDQPQHF.

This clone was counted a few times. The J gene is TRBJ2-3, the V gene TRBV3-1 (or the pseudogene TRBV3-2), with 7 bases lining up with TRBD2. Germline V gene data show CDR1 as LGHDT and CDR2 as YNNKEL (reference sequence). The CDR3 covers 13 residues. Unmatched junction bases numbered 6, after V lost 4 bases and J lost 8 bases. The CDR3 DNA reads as TGTGCCAGCAGCCCCTTATCGGGGGGTACGCAGTATTTT. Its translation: CASSPLSGGTQYF.

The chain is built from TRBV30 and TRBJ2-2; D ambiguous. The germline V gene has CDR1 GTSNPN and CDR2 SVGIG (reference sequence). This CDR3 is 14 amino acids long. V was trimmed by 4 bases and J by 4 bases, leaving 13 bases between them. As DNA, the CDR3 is TGTGCCTGGATGAGTCCATGGGGCACCGGGGAGCTGTTTTTT. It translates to CAWMSPWGTGELFF.

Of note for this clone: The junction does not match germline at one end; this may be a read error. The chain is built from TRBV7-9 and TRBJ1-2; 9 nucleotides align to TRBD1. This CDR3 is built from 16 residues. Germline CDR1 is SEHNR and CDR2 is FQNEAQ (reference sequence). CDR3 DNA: TGTGCCAGCAGCTTAGAAGGGGCCGGGACAGGGAACGCCCGGATCTTC. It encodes CASSLEGAGTGNARIF.

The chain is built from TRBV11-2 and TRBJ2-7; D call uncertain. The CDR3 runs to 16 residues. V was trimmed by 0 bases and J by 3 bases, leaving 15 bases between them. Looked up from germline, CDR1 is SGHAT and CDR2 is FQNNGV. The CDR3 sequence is CASSLDSAPVGYEQYF. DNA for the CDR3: TGTGCCAGCAGCTTAGACTCGGCCCCGGTGGGCTACGAGCAGTACTTC.

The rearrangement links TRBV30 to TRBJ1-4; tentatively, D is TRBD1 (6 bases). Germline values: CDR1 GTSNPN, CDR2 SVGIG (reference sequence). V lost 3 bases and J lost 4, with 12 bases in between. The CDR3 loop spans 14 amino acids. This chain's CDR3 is CAWRRGYGNEKLFF. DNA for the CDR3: TGTGCCTGGAGGAGGGGGTACGGTAATGAAAAACTGTTTTTT. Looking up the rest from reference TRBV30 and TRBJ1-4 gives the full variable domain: SQTIHQWPATLVQPVGSPLSLECTVEGTSNPNLYWYRQAAGRGLQLLFYSVGIGQISSEVPQNLSASRPQDRQFILSSKKLLLSDSGFYLCAWRRGYGNEKLFFGSGTQLSVL.

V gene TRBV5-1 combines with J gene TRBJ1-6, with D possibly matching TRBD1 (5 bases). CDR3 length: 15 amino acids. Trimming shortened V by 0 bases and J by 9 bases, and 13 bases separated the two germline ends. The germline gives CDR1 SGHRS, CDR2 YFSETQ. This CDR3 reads CASSLGTGLGSPLHF. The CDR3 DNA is TGCGCCAGCAGCTTGGGCACGGGGCTGGGTTCACCCCTCCACTTT.

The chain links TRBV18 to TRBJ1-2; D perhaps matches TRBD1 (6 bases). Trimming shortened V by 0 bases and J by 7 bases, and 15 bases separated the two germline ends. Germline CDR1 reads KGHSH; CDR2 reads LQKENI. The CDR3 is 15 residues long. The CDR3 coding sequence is TGTGCCAGCTCACCACCGCCAGAGACAGGATTTGGCTACACCTTC. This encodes CASSPPPETGFGYTF.

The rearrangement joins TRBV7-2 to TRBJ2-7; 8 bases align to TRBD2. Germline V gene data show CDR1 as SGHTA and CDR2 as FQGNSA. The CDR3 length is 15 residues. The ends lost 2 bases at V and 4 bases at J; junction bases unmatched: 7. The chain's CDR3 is CASSLPGLVQYEQYF. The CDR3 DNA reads TGTGCCAGCAGCTTACCGGGACTAGTCCAATACGAGCAGTACTTC.

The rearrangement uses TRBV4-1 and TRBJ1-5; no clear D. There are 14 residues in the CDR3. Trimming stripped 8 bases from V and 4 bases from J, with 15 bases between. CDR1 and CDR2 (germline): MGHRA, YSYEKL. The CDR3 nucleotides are TGCGCCAGCGCCCCGGGATACGAAAATCAGCCCCAGCATTTT. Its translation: CASAPGYENQPQHF.